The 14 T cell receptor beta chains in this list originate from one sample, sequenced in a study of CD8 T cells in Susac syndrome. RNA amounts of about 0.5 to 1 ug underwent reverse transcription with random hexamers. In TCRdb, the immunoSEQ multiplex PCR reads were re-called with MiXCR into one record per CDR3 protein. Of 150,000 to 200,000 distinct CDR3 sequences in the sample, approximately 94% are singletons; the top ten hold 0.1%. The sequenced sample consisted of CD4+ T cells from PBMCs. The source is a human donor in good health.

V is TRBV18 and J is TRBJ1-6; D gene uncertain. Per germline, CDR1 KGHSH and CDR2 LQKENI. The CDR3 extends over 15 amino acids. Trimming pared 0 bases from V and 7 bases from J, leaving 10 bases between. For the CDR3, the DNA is TGTGCCAGCTCACCACCTGGGCGGGAGAATTCACCCCTCCACTTT. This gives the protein CASSPPGRENSPLHF.

Here the CDR3 DNA reads TGTGCCAGCAGCGGAATCGTGAACACTGAAGCTTTCTTT. Translating gives CASSGIVNTEAFF. The chain links TRBV6-1 to TRBJ1-1; D gene uncertain. V shed 6 bases and J shed 0 bases, with 8 bases lying between them. The CDR3 contains 13 residues. Germline V CDR1 and CDR2: MNHNS, SASEGT.

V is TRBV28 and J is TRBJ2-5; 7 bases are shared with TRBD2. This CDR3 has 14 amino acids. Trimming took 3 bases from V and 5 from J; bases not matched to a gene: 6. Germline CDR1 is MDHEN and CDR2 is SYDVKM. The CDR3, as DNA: TGTGCCAGCAGTTTGAACGGGGGGTGGGAGACCCAGTACTTC. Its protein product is CASSLNGGWETQYF.

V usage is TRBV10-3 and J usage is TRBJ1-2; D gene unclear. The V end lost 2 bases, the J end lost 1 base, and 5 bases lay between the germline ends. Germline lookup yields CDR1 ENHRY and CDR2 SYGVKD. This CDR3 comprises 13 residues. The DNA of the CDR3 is TGTGCCATCAGTGAGGGCGTTAACTATGGCTACACCTTC. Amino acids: CAISEGVNYGYTF.

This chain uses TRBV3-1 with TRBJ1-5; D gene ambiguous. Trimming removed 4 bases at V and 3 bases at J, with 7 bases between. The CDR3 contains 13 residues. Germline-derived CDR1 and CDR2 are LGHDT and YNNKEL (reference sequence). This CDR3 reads CASSPAVNQPQHF. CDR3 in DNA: TGTGCCAGCAGCCCGGCGGTCAATCAGCCCCAGCATTTT.

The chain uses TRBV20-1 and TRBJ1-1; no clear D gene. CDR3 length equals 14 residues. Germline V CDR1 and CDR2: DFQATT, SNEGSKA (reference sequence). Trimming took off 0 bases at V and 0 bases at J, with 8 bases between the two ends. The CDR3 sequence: CSARDRFMNTEAFF. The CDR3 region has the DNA TGCAGTGCTAGAGATCGGTTCATGAACACTGAAGCTTTCTTT.

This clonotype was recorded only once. The CDR3 nucleotides read TGTGCCAGCAGTTTTAACAGCTTGAACACTGAAGCTTTCTTT. Translation gives CASSFNSLNTEAFF. The V gene is TRBV12-3 or TRBV12-4, the J gene TRBJ1-1; unclear D gene. V lost 3 bases and J lost 0, with 8 bases in between. The CDR3 extends over 14 amino acids.

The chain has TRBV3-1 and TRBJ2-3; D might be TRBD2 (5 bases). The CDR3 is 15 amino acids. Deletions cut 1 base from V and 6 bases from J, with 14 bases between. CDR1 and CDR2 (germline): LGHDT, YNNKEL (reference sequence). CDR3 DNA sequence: TGTGCCAGCAGCCAAGGACCCCGTACGGGGGATACGCAGTATTTT. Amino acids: CASSQGPRTGDTQYF.

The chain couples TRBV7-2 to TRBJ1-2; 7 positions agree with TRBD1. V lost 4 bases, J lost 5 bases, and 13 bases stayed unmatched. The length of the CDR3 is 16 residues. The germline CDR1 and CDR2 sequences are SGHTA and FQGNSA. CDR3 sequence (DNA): TGTGCCAGCAGCTCCCGGCCCAGGGGGACTCGATATGGCTACACCTTC. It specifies CASSSRPRGTRYGYTF.

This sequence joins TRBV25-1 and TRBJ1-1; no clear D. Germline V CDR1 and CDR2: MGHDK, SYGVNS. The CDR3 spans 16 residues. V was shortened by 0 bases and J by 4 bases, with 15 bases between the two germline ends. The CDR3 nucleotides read TGTGCCAGCAGTGAATATGGAGCCGGCAAGGGCACTGAAGCTTTCTTT. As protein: CASSEYGAGKGTEAFF.

The CDR3 region has the DNA TGTGCCAGCAGTTACCCCGGACCCGTCCCTGAAGCTTTCTTT. As protein: CASSYPGPVPEAFF. The gene calls are TRBV6-2 or TRBV6-3 and TRBJ1-1; D call uncertain. Germline V lookup: CDR1 MNHEY, CDR2 SVGEGT. The CDR3 has 14 residues. Trimming stripped 2 bases from V and 6 bases from J, with 13 bases between.

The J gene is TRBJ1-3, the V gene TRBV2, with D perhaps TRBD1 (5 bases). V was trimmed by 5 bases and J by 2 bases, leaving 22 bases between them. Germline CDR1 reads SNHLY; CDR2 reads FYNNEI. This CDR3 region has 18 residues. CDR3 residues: CASSLKSGTAAPGNTIYF. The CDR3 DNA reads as TGTGCCAGCAGTCTGAAATCCGGGACGGCGGCCCCTGGAAACACCATATATTTT.

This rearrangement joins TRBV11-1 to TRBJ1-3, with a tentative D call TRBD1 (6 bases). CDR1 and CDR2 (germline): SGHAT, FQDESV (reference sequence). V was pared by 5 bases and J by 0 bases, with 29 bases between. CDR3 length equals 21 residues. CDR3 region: CASSRYSTGTRDPYSGNTIYF. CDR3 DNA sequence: TGTGCCAGCAGCCGATACTCTACCGGGACACGAGATCCTTACTCTGGAAACACCATATATTTT.

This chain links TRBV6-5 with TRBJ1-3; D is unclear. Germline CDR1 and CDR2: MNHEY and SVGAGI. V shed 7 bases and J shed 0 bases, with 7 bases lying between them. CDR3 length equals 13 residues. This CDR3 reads CASTPASGNTIYF. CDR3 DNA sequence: TGTGCCAGCACCCCAGCCTCTGGAAACACCATATATTTT.